Presented here are 17 T cell receptor beta chains from one specimen sequenced in a study of regulatory T cells in long-lasting Graves disease. The TCR beta library used iRepertoire HTBI primers with Arm-PCR amplification of CDR3. TCRdb called the multiplex PCR reads again in MiXCR, with one record for every CDR3 protein. The data hold 400,000 to 500,000 distinct CDR3 sequences, with about 15% observed a single time. Time point reported: newly diagnosed GD, antithyroid drugs for less than 3 months. Construction of the TCR library relied on RNA isolated from PBMCs. These data also featured in a second study, about T cells in Graves' hyperthyroidism and ophthalmopathy.

The sample here was peripheral blood mononuclear cells (PBMCs), taken at new diagnosis, from a patient treated with antithyroid drugs. These receptors all stem from a woman aged 25 to 39 with Graves disease.

This clonotype was recorded many times. The CDR3 loop reads CASRGPSETSTDTQYF. The DNA of the CDR3 is TGTGCCAGCAGAGGTCCTAGCGAGACTAGCACAGATACGCAGTATTTT. The chain uses TRBV2 and TRBJ2-3, with a tentative D call TRBD2 (6 bases). The CDR3 is 16 residues long. Per germline, CDR1 SNHLY and CDR2 FYNNEI. V was trimmed by 6 bases and J by 0 bases, leaving 16 bases between them.

J is TRBJ2-1 and V is TRBV19; TRBD2 aligns across 12 bases. The CDR3 contains 18 residues. The ends lost 5 bases at V and 2 bases at J; junction bases unmatched: 10. Looked up from germline, CDR1 is LNHDA and CDR2 is SQIVND (reference sequence). Here the CDR3 reads CASSVGASGRAPYNEQFF. In DNA, the CDR3 is TGTGCCAGTAGTGTAGGGGCTAGCGGGAGGGCGCCCTACAATGAGCAGTTCTTC.

Of note for this clonotype: Being one base from a much bigger clone, this may be a read error. For the CDR3, the DNA is TGTGCCAGCAGTCAGGGACTAGAAAGGATCGATGAGCAGTTCTTC. This sequence encodes CASSQGLERIDEQFF. This rearrangement joins TRBV6-1 to TRBJ2-1; 8 bases agree with TRBD2. The CDR3 runs 15 residues. With 5 bases clipped from V and 8 bases from J, the junction kept 11 bases outside the gene matches. Germline V CDR1 and CDR2: MNHNS, SASEGT.

The sample holds a few counts of this clonotype. The rearrangement links TRBV4-1 to TRBJ2-7; D is unclear. The CDR3 consists of 12 residues. Germline V gene sequence: CDR1 MGHRA, CDR2 YSYEKL. Trimming shortened V by 2 bases and J by 6 bases, and 8 bases separated the two germline ends. CDR3 sequence reads: CASSQTPSEQYF. The CDR3 region has the DNA TGCGCCAGCAGCCAAACGCCTAGCGAGCAGTACTTC.

This clonotype was seen ten or more times. This sequence joins TRBV6-2 or TRBV6-3 and TRBJ2-1; 8 positions match TRBD2. Germline values: CDR1 MNHEY, CDR2 SVGEGT. V shed 5 bases and J 4 bases; nucleotides not matched to a gene: 13. The CDR3 runs to 17 residues. The CDR3 loop reads CASSEAGELAVYNEQFF. CDR3 in DNA: TGTGCCAGCAGTGAAGCGGGGGAACTAGCGGTATACAATGAGCAGTTCTTC.

This clonotype was recorded a few times. V is TRBV29-1 and J is TRBJ2-1; 9 bases fit TRBD1. V was clipped by 4 bases and J by 7 bases; unmatched bases: 14. This CDR3 contains 16 residues. Germline V gene lookup returns CDR1 SQVTM and CDR2 ANQGSEA. CDR3 DNA sequence: TGCAGCGTTGGAGGCTCACCGGGACAGGGTTTTAATGAGCAGTTCTTC. Protein: CSVGGSPGQGFNEQFF.

The chain recombines TRBV2 with TRBJ2-1; 10 bases fit TRBD2. V trimming: 1 base; J trimming: 8 bases; junction bases outside the gene matches: 11. Germline V gene sequence: CDR1 SNHLY, CDR2 FYNNEI. CDR3 size: 17 residues. In DNA, the CDR3 is TGTGCCAGCAGTGAAGATAGCGGGAGGTTTCTTCGCTATGAGCAGTTCTTC. It yields the protein CASSEDSGRFLRYEQFF.

Points on this clonotype: A much larger clone lies a single base off, so this may be a read error. Because it lacks the conserved phenylalanine or tryptophan at the end, this CDR3 is likely a read error. The chain joins TRBV11-3 to TRBJ2-5; no reliable D call. The DNA matches TRBJ2-1 better at its end, which makes the J call doubtful. The CDR3 is made up of 13 amino acids. Germline assignment: CDR1 SGHNT and CDR2 YENEEA. In DNA form, the CDR3 reads TGTGCCAGCAGCTCCCCCGTGTTTGATGAGCAGTTCTCC. Encoded protein: CASSSPVFDEQFS.

At least ten counts were recorded for this clonotype. The chain employs TRBV7-9 and TRBJ2-1, with a tentative D call TRBD1 (6 bases). This CDR3 has 15 amino acids. V was shortened by 4 bases and J by 9 bases, with 19 bases between the two germline ends. Germline V CDR1 and CDR2: SEHNR, FQNEAQ (reference sequence). CDR3 loop: CASSSRDNLQSEQFF. The CDR3 nucleotides read TGTGCCAGCAGCTCCCGGGACAACTTACAAAGTGAGCAGTTCTTC.

The chain has TRBV5-1 and TRBJ2-1; 13 bases line up with TRBD2. The V gene end was trimmed by 7 bases and the J gene end by 8 bases; junction bases not matched to a gene: 12. Germline-derived CDR1 and CDR2 are SGHRS and YFSETQ. This CDR3 is built from 16 residues. CDR3 DNA: TGCGCCAGCCAAAGCCTGACTAGCGGGAGGCGGGATGAGCAGTTCTTC. This encodes CASQSLTSGRRDEQFF.

The table lists this clonotype with many counts. The V and J genes are TRBV12-3 or TRBV12-4 and TRBJ2-3; a possible D gene is TRBD2 (5 bases). The CDR3 has 14 residues. Trimming left V 6 bases short and J 0 bases short, with 10 bases between. The CDR3 bases are TGTGCCAGCAGCCGCGGGCCTAGCACAGATACGCAGTATTTT. Its protein is CASSRGPSTDTQYF.

In its sample, this clonotype was seen many times. The chain recombines TRBV7-4 with TRBJ1-1; maybe TRBD1 (5 bases). The CDR3 contains 15 residues. The V end lost 4 bases, the J end lost 1 base, and 13 bases lay between the germline ends. The germline V gene encodes CDR1 SGHVT and CDR2 SQSDAQ. CDR3 residues: CASSSKGRANTEAFF. In DNA form, the CDR3 reads TGTGCCAGCAGCTCTAAGGGGAGGGCGAACACTGAAGCTTTCTTT.

This clonotype was picked up many times. V usage is TRBV3-1 and J usage is TRBJ2-1, with D maybe TRBD2 (6 bases). The CDR3 sequence is 13 residues long. V was trimmed by 4 bases and J by 7 bases, leaving 11 bases between them. CDR1 is LGHDT and CDR2 is YNNKEL in the germline V gene (reference sequence). The CDR3, as DNA: TGTGCCAGCAGCCCCGGGAGCAGGAATGAGCAGTTCTTC. This gives the protein CASSPGSRNEQFF.

This chain connects TRBV12-3 or TRBV12-4 to TRBJ2-2; D is possibly TRBD2 (5 bases). CDR3 length: 16 residues. V was clipped by 3 bases and J by 5 bases, with 16 bases between them. CDR3 sequence (DNA): TGTGCCAGCAGTTTCACGGGAAGCGGTTATACCGGGGAGCTGTTTTTT. This encodes CASSFTGSGYTGELFF.

This clonotype was found many times. The rearrangement uses TRBV12-3 or TRBV12-4 and TRBJ2-1, with a weak D call TRBD1 (6 bases). The V end was cut by 5 bases, the J end by 14 bases, with 16 bases between. The CDR3 is 12 residues long. CDR3: CASSLPRGIKFF. CDR3 DNA sequence: TGTGCCAGCAGTCTTCCGAGGGGGATTAAGTTCTTC.

A few counts support this clonotype. This sequence joins TRBV28 and TRBJ1-1, with D hard to call. Germline V lookup: CDR1 MDHEN, CDR2 SYDVKM. V was cut by 7 bases and J by 4 bases, with 16 bases left in between. The CDR3 extends over 14 amino acids. CDR3: CASTMVSLGTEAFF. The DNA for the CDR3 is TGTGCCAGCACCATGGTCAGCCTGGGCACTGAAGCTTTCTTT.

Many counts were recorded for this clonotype. In nucleotides, the CDR3 is TGTGCCAGCAGCTTTAGCGGGAGTCCTGGGTACGAGCAGTACTTC. It yields the protein CASSFSGSPGYEQYF. The chain links TRBV7-9 to TRBJ2-7; 9 bases align to TRBD2. From germline, CDR1 is SEHNR and CDR2 FQNEAQ (reference sequence). The V segment lost 3 bases and the J segment 4 bases; nucleotides outside the gene matches: 7. The CDR3 is made up of 15 amino acids. Full variable domain (rest looked up from reference TRBV7-9 and TRBJ2-7): DTGVSQNPRHKITKRGQNVTFRCDPISEHNRLYWYRQTLGQGPEFLTYFQNEAQLEKSRLLSDRFSAERPKGSFSTLEIQRTEQGDSAMYLCASSFSGSPGYEQYFGPGTRLTVT.